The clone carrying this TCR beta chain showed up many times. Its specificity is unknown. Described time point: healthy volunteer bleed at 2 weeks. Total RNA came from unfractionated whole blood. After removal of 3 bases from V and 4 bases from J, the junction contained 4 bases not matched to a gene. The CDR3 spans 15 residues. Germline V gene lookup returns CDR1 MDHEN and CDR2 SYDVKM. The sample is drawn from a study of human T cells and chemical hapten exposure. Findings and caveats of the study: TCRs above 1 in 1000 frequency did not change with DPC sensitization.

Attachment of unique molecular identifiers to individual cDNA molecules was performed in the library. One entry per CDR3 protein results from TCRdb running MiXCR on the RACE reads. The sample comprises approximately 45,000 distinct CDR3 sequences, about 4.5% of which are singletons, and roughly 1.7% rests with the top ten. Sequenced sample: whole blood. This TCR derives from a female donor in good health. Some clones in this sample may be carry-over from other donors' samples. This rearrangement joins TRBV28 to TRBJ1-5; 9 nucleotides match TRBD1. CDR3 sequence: CASSFVGQGNQPQHF. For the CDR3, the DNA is TGTGCCAGCAGTTTTGTGGGACAGGGAAATCAGCCCCAGCATTTT.